This is a list of T cell receptor beta chains from one sample in a study of blood T cell repertoires in COVID-19. This table comes from immunoSEQ multiplex PCR, and its TCRdb copy is limited to in-frame clones, with some not included. The data hold roughly 200,000 clones, with 84% observed a single time. The sample taken for sequencing was peripheral blood. Receptors originate from a human donor in a cohort sampled during active COVID-19. CDR3s include the opening cysteine and the closing phenylalanine or tryptophan.

V: TRBV5-4
CDR3: CASSLDTGTFSHEGYTF

V: TRBV6-5
CDR3: CASRPQGGSNQPQHF

V: TRBV9
CDR3: CASSGTSGIRTDTQYF

V: TRBV19
CDR3: CASSIGHGAYEQYF

V: TRBV7-9
CDR3: CASSLTGINTGELFF

V: TRBV6-4
CDR3: CASSRTATTNEKLFF

V: TRBV24-1
CDR3: CATSDSYEQFF

V: TRBV9
CDR3: CASSVEGFKREGRGDTQYF

V: TRBV30
CDR3: CASGLAGGYQETQYF

V: TRBV15
CDR3: CATSRDQTGWAFF

V: TRBV9
CDR3: CASSRLGQGSTGELFF

V: TRBV10-1
CDR3: CASSDTGVYNEQFF

V: TRBV3-1/TRBV3-2
CDR3: CASSQRTRTSQEKLFF

V: TRBV11-2
CDR3: CASSLVRGANNEQFF

V: TRBV28
CDR3: CASSRTSDAYNEQFF

V: TRBV4-1
CDR3: CASSHHGLVSDTQYF

V: TRBV19
CDR3: CASSMVTGVTSGANVLTF

V: TRBV11-2
CDR3: CASSPRTSGKETQYF

V: TRBV28
CDR3: CASSSGGNAGELFF

V: TRBV9
CDR3: CASSPYTGELFF

V: TRBV28
CDR3: CASSLTGNTHNEQFF

V: TRBV30
CDR3: CAWTTGVNQPQHF

V: TRBV19
CDR3: CASSKLNSGANVLTF

V: TRBV19
CDR3: CASSIILYSYNEQFF

V: TRBV24-1
CDR3: CATSVASGPSSSTDTQYF

V: TRBV5-4
CDR3: CASSTGTGAGAEAFF

V: TRBV11-2
CDR3: CASSLDWGGAVDNEQFF

V: TRBV28
CDR3: CASSQIARGYHEQFF

V: TRBV7-9
CDR3: CASAERGSTDTQYF

V: TRBV28
CDR3: CASRFYRVGNQPQHF

V: TRBV5-1
CDR3: CASSLVAGETGELFF

V: TRBV28
CDR3: CASTSGDRPNYGYTF

V: TRBV28
CDR3: CASSSSGMSGANVLTF

V: TRBV5-4
CDR3: CASSLARGTGAYEQYF

V: TRBV28
CDR3: CASSPTPDSVETQYF

V: TRBV7-9
CDR3: CASSRTGGNEKLFF

V: TRBV5-1
CDR3: CASSSDPGGEQYF

V: TRBV15
CDR3: CATSSPGQGYEQYF

V: TRBV19
CDR3: CASSMLAGAPYEQYF

V: TRBV21-1
CDR3: CASSKATRGPNSPLHF

V: TRBV19
CDR3: CASRTGGNTGELFF

V: TRBV11-2
CDR3: CASSYNRDPKYEQYF

V: TRBV30
CDR3: CAWSVTSGRAWETQYF

V: TRBV29-1
CDR3: CSGHRGLRTEAFF

V: TRBV28
CDR3: CASSSGWSSYEQYF

V: TRBV28
CDR3: CASREGVSTDTQYF

V: TRBV18
CDR3: CASSPLGNRGRWEKLFF

V: TRBV7-2
CDR3: CASSERQDSTDTQYF

V: TRBV28
CDR3: CASSSKTGGDSPLHF

V: TRBV28
CDR3: CASSSSGGNEQFF

V: TRBV19
CDR3: CASKSGTLGQKNYGYTF

V: TRBV18
CDR3: CASSPQTYEPQHF

V: TRBV27
CDR3: CASRSDINTGELFF

V: TRBV30
CDR3: CAWIRGGDEKLFF

V: TRBV28
CDR3: CASSFVVGLAGGNEQFF

V: TRBV7-9
CDR3: CASSLASCRGQAYNEQFF

V: TRBV12-5
CDR3: CASGLDTGTGNQPQHF

V: TRBV2
CDR3: CASSGLAGSDTQYF

V: TRBV5-4
CDR3: CASRPPGQGSETQYF